The 27 T cell receptor beta chains below all came from one sample that was sequenced in a study of OX40 agonist ivuxolimab in advanced cancers. Measured with immunoSEQ multiplex PCR; TCRdb has only the in-frame clones, and not every one. The sample includes approximately 50,000 clones, almost 90% of them seen just once. Material: CD4+ or CD8+ T cells sorted from blood, obtained in a trial of the OX40 agonist ivuxolimab. These receptor sequences come from an adult with an advanced solid tumor such as melanoma, head and neck, liver or kidney cancer.

This chain joins TRBV28 and TRBJ2-6; 8 bases agree with TRBD1. The CDR3 spans 19 residues. The V gene end was trimmed by 5 bases and the J gene end by 1 base; junction bases not matched to a gene: 13. Germline V gives CDR1 MDHEN, CDR2 SYDVKM. CDR3 in DNA: TGTGCCAGCAGTATTCGCGGACAGGGCAGTGGTTCTGGGGCCAACGTCCTGACTTTC. It codes for CASSIRGQGSGSGANVLTF.

The chain joins TRBV28 to TRBJ2-7; 12 bases line up with TRBD2. This CDR3 contains 17 residues. The V gene end was trimmed by 11 bases and the J gene end by 5 bases; junction bases not matched to a gene: 19. The germline V gene encodes CDR1 MDHEN and CDR2 SYDVKM. The CDR3 bases are TGTGCCTCCCTCCCTGCGGGACTAGCGGGCGTAGGAGACGAGCAGTACTTC. Its translation: CASLPAGLAGVGDEQYF.

Notes on this clone: The conserved phenylalanine or tryptophan is not found at the CDR3 terminus, so this likely reflects a read error. Because the CDR3's place on the DNA is in doubt, the DNA is left out and the CDR3 is given as listed by TCRdb. This chain links TRBV28 with TRBJ1-2. CDR1 MDHEN and CDR2 SYDVKM come from the germline V gene. The length of the CDR3 is 10 amino acids, counting both ends. CDR3 amino acids: CASSLCARGA.

The V call is TRBV9, the J call TRBJ2-3, with D possibly being TRBD1 (5 bases). CDR3 size: 14 residues. Trimming took off 4 bases at V and 0 bases at J, with 9 bases between the two ends. The germline CDR1 and CDR2 sequences are SGDLS and YYNGEE. CDR3 loop: CASSQGASTDTQYF. The DNA of the CDR3 is TGTGCCAGCAGCCAAGGGGCTAGCACAGATACGCAGTATTTT.

The chain has TRBV7-8 and TRBJ1-4, with a possible D match to TRBD1 (6 bases). There are 15 residues in the CDR3. The germline V gene encodes CDR1 SGHVS and CDR2 FQNEAQ. Deletions cut 3 bases from V and 1 base from J, with 9 bases between. Here the CDR3 reads CASSFVQGTNEKLFF. The CDR3 coding sequence is TGTGCCAGCAGCTTCGTACAGGGAACTAATGAAAAACTGTTTTTT.

This sequence joins TRBV14 and TRBJ1-2; 7 bases map to TRBD1. Trimming took 6 bases from V and 2 from J; bases not matched to a gene: 9. The CDR3 is made up of 15 amino acids. The germline V gene encodes CDR1 SGHDN and CDR2 FVKESK. CDR3 residues: CASRPVGQANYGYTF. CDR3 coding DNA: TGTGCCAGCAGACCCGTTGGACAGGCCAACTATGGCTACACCTTC.

The gene calls are TRBV6-6 and TRBJ2-1, with D possibly being TRBD1 (5 bases). Between the trimmed V and J ends, which lost 6 bases and 0 bases, there was a span of 9 bases. The CDR3 has 14 residues. Germline CDR1 and CDR2: MNHNY and SVGAGI (reference sequence). CDR3 coding DNA: TGTGCCAGCAGACCCCAGGGCTCCTACAATGAGCAGTTCTTC. This translates into CASRPQGSYNEQFF.

The V and J genes are TRBV25-1 and TRBJ1-6; D perhaps matches TRBD1 (5 bases). The V end lost 2 bases, the J end lost 9 bases, and 11 bases lay between the germline ends. Germline lookup yields CDR1 MGHDK and CDR2 SYGVNS. The CDR3 runs 14 residues. CDR3 amino acids: CASSEIRDGSPLHF. CDR3 bases: TGTGCCAGCAGTGAAATTAGGGACGGTTCACCCCTCCACTTT.

The V gene is TRBV5-1, the J gene TRBJ2-3; no firm D call. Germline values: CDR1 SGHRS, CDR2 YFSETQ. The CDR3 loop spans 14 amino acids. Trimming took off 0 bases at V and 2 bases at J, with 7 bases between the two ends. The CDR3 coding sequence is TGCGCCAGCAGCTTGGGGCTTATCACAGATACGCAGTATTTT. Its translation: CASSLGLITDTQYF.

The gene calls are TRBV18 and TRBJ1-4; the D gene is possibly TRBD1 (5 bases). The CDR3 is 15 amino acids. The V gene's germline CDR1 is KGHSH and CDR2 LQKENI. V lost 6 bases and J 6 bases, leaving 17 bases between the germline ends. The CDR3 DNA reads TGTGCCAGCTCGCCGGCGGGGGTGGTAGATGAAAAACTGTTTTTT. As protein: CASSPAGVVDEKLFF.

The chain couples TRBV15 to TRBJ2-5, with 10 bases fitting TRBD2. The better agreement between TRBJ2-7 and the DNA end casts doubt on the J call. The CDR3 has 15 residues. Germline loops: CDR1 LNHNV, CDR2 YYDKDF (reference sequence). In nucleotides, the CDR3 is TGTGCCACCAGCAGAGGGACTAGCGGAGTCTACGAGCAGTACTTC. Residues: CATSRGTSGVYEQYF.

This chain links TRBV5-1 with TRBJ2-1; TRBD1 aligns across 9 bases. Germline assignment: CDR1 SGHRS and CDR2 YFSETQ. The CDR3 is made up of 16 amino acids. The ends lost 4 bases at V and 7 bases at J; junction bases unmatched: 12. The CDR3 nucleotides are TGCGCCAGCAGCGCAGAAGGGGGGACAGGGTCAAATGAGCAGTTCTTC. Translation: CASSAEGGTGSNEQFF.

The J gene is TRBJ1-2, the V gene TRBV5-8; 9 bases are shared with TRBD1. Germline values: CDR1 SGHTS, CDR2 YDEGEE. V lost 2 bases and J lost 4; bases outside the gene matches: 6. The CDR3 runs 15 residues. The CDR3, as DNA: TGTGCCAGCAGCTTCCGGGACAGGGAGTTCTATGGCTACACCTTC. Its protein product is CASSFRDREFYGYTF. Combining the CDR3 with reference TRBV5-8 and TRBJ1-2 gives the whole variable domain EAGVTQSPTHLIKTRGQQATLRCSPISGHTSVYWYQQALGLGLQFLLWYDEGEERNRGNFPPRFSGRQFPNYSSELNVNALELEDSALYLCASSFRDREFYGYTFGSGTRLTVV.

The chain links TRBV7-3 to TRBJ2-3; tentatively, D is TRBD1 (5 bases). Germline V gene sequence: CDR1 SGHTA, CDR2 FQGTGA. V lost 5 bases, J lost 2 bases, and 11 bases lay in between. This CDR3 region has 14 residues. CDR3 residues: CASSRQPNTDTQYF. CDR3 in DNA: TGTGCCAGCAGCCGACAGCCTAACACAGATACGCAGTATTTT.

This rearrangement joins TRBV25-1 to TRBJ1-4, with 10 bases fitting TRBD1. V lost 4 bases and J lost 7; bases outside the gene matches: 6. Per the germline V gene, CDR1 is MGHDK and CDR2 is SYGVNS. The CDR3 runs 15 residues. CDR3 region: CASSGPGQGIEKLFF. The CDR3 bases are TGTGCCAGCAGTGGACCGGGACAGGGGATTGAAAAACTGTTTTTT.

This clone has just a few counts. This CDR3 is CASSWTGNTNTEAFF. DNA for the CDR3: TGCGCCAGCAGCTGGACAGGCAACACTAACACTGAAGCTTTCTTT. This sequence joins TRBV5-1 and TRBJ1-1, with 7 bases that match TRBD1. Per the germline V gene, CDR1 is SGHRS and CDR2 is YFSETQ. With V trimmed by 3 bases and J by 2 bases, 7 bases remained unmatched. This CDR3 spans 15 amino acids.

The chain couples TRBV5-6 to TRBJ1-5; no reliable D call. This CDR3 region has 12 residues. Trimming stripped 4 bases from V and 5 bases from J, with 7 bases between. Germline V gives CDR1 SGHDT, CDR2 YYEEEE. The DNA of the CDR3 is TGTGCCAGCAGCCAACAGCATCAGCCCCAGCATTTT. As protein: CASSQQHQPQHF.

The chain combines TRBV5-6 with TRBJ2-5; TRBD2 aligns across 10 bases. Germline V gene lookup returns CDR1 SGHDT and CDR2 YYEEEE. V lost 7 bases to trimming and J lost 5 bases; unmatched junction nucleotides: 5. The CDR3 loop spans 13 amino acids. The CDR3: CASSGLAKETQYF. The CDR3 DNA reads as TGTGCCAGCTCGGGACTAGCGAAGGAGACCCAGTACTTC.

The chain couples TRBV28 to TRBJ2-3; 7 bases match TRBD1. The CDR3 extends over 15 amino acids. V trimming: 5 bases; J trimming: 5 bases; junction bases outside the gene matches: 10. Germline V CDR1 and CDR2: MDHEN, SYDVKM. The CDR3 sequence: CASSPGQPARDTQYF. For the CDR3, the DNA is TGTGCCAGCAGTCCGGGACAGCCTGCAAGAGATACGCAGTATTTT.

This chain connects TRBV6-4 to TRBJ2-2; 10 positions match TRBD2. In germline, CDR1 is MRHNA, CDR2 SNTAGT. The CDR3 is 16 residues long. J lost 7 bases, V lost 7 bases, and 12 bases had no gene match. This chain's CDR3 is CASTEDSSGSRGELFF. In DNA, the CDR3 is TGTGCCAGCACTGAGGATTCTAGCGGGAGCCGCGGGGAGCTGTTTTTT.

The V gene is TRBV4-3, the J gene TRBJ1-3, with D possibly TRBD1 on 6 matching bases. Looked up from germline, CDR1 is LGHNA and CDR2 is YSLEER. Trimming pared 2 bases from V and 0 bases from J, leaving 11 bases between. This CDR3 is built from 16 residues. The CDR3 sequence: CASSQTTGVSGNTIYF. CDR3 bases: TGCGCCAGCAGCCAAACGACAGGCGTCTCTGGAAACACCATATATTTT.

This chain joins TRBV19 and TRBJ1-1; D is ambiguous. The CDR3 sequence is 13 residues long. V lost 5 bases, J lost 2 bases, and 9 bases lay in between. Germline loops: CDR1 LNHDA, CDR2 SQIVND (reference sequence). The CDR3 nucleotides read TGTGCCAGTAGTGAAGGACGTAACACTGAAGCTTTCTTT. It specifies CASSEGRNTEAFF.

This chain links TRBV11-3 with TRBJ2-7, with 13 positions matching TRBD2. The junction had 5 bases not matched to a gene; V was cut back by 4 bases and J by 5 bases. The CDR3 extends over 15 amino acids. The germline CDR1 and CDR2 sequences are SGHNT and YENEEA. Here the CDR3 DNA reads TGTGCCAGCAGCTGGGGACTAGCGGGACTCAACGAGCAGTACTTC. Its translation: CASSWGLAGLNEQYF.

The chain couples TRBV7-2 to TRBJ2-7, with TRBD2 matching 11 bases. With V trimmed by 7 bases and J by 6 bases, 8 bases remained unmatched. Germline V gene data show CDR1 as SGHTA and CDR2 as FQGNSA. The CDR3 covers 14 residues. Written as DNA, the CDR3 is TGTGCCAGCACCTCTAGCGGGAGGCAGGGCGAGCAGTACTTC. It yields the protein CASTSSGRQGEQYF. Filled out from reference TRBV7-2 and TRBJ2-7, the complete variable domain reads GAGVSQSPSNKVTEKGKDVELRCDPISGHTALYWYRQSLGQGLEFLIYFQGNSAPDKSGLPSDRFSAERTGGSVSTLTIQRTQQEDSAVYLCASTSSGRQGEQYFGPGTRLTVT.

The V gene is TRBV7-9, the J gene TRBJ2-7; D is perhaps TRBD2 (6 bases). Germline V gives CDR1 SEHNR, CDR2 FQNEAQ (reference sequence). This CDR3 contains 14 residues. The V gene lost 5 bases and the J gene lost 3 bases, with 14 bases spanning the gap. DNA of the CDR3: TGTGCCAGCAGCCCAAGCGGGTCTTTCTACGAGCAGTACTTC. It specifies CASSPSGSFYEQYF. Supplemented by reference TRBV7-9 and TRBJ2-7, the full variable domain reads DTGVSQNPRHKITKRGQNVTFRCDPISEHNRLYWYRQTLGQGPEFLTYFQNEAQLEKSRLLSDRFSAERPKGSFSTLEIQRTEQGDSAMYLCASSPSGSFYEQYFGPGTRLTVT.

In its sample, this clone was seen a few times. The gene calls are TRBV30 and TRBJ1-5; 9 nucleotides line up with TRBD1. This CDR3 has 15 amino acids. V lost 0 bases to trimming and J lost 3 bases; unmatched junction nucleotides: 3. The germline V gene has CDR1 GTSNPN and CDR2 SVGIG (reference sequence). The CDR3 DNA reads TGTGCCTGGAGTGTCCGGGACAGGGTCAATCAGCCCCAGCATTTT. This encodes CAWSVRDRVNQPQHF.

This clone was seen just once. The chain is built from TRBV7-8 and TRBJ2-7; unclear D gene. Trimming cost V 1 base and J 8 bases, with 18 bases left between them. Germline CDR1 reads SGHVS; CDR2 reads FQNEAQ. The CDR3 contains 15 residues. In DNA, the CDR3 is TGTGCCAGCAGCTTAGTGTTTGGTAGCAGTCTACAGCAGTACTTC. Its protein is CASSLVFGSSLQQYF.